Listed below are T cell receptor beta chains from one sample, sequenced in a study of T cell responses to AZD1222 COVID-19 vaccine. Assay used: immunoSEQ multiplex PCR; TCRdb lists only in-frame clones, some missing. This sample has over 120,000 clones, with around 92% found just once. Sample: peripheral blood, taken 28 days after the second AZD1222 dose. These receptors were obtained from an adult who received the AZD1222 COVID-19 vaccine. CDR3s leave out the opening cysteine and the closing phenylalanine or tryptophan. The order of the fields is J gene, clone size, V gene, CDR3 length, CDR3 protein. Size values are once, few and many counts, or a class for expanded clones, and some rows have none.

j_call: TRBJ2-1; clone_size: .; v_call: TRBV28; cdr3_length: 10; cdr3_aa: ASMEREDEQF
j_call: TRBJ2-7; clone_size: .; v_call: TRBV7-9; cdr3_length: 10; cdr3_aa: ASSWGSYEQY
j_call: TRBJ1-1; clone_size: once; v_call: TRBV7-2; cdr3_length: 11; cdr3_aa: ASSAGMNTEAF
j_call: TRBJ1-3; clone_size: .; v_call: TRBV28; cdr3_length: 12; cdr3_aa: ASSLGNSGNTIY
j_call: TRBJ1-1; clone_size: .; v_call: TRBV7-9; cdr3_length: 12; cdr3_aa: ASSARGGYTEAF
j_call: TRBJ1-2; clone_size: once; v_call: TRBV3-1/TRBV3-2; cdr3_length: 13; cdr3_aa: ASSPGQVPLYGYT
j_call: TRBJ1-6; clone_size: .; v_call: TRBV5-6; cdr3_length: 13; cdr3_aa: ASSLAGTLNSPLH
j_call: TRBJ1-1; clone_size: .; v_call: TRBV27; cdr3_length: 12; cdr3_aa: ASSWTGGRSEAF
j_call: TRBJ2-4; clone_size: .; v_call: TRBV9; cdr3_length: 14; cdr3_aa: ASSPGLAGAKNIQY
j_call: TRBJ1-2; clone_size: once; v_call: TRBV19; cdr3_length: 12; cdr3_aa: ASSIPGGSYGYT
j_call: TRBJ1-2; clone_size: .; v_call: TRBV10-3; cdr3_length: 13; cdr3_aa: AIRTGTGISYGYT
j_call: TRBJ1-2; clone_size: .; v_call: TRBV30; cdr3_length: 10; cdr3_aa: AWTSGDYGYT
j_call: TRBJ1-3; clone_size: once; v_call: TRBV14; cdr3_length: 13; cdr3_aa: ASSPQRGFGNTIY
j_call: TRBJ1-2; clone_size: .; v_call: TRBV30; cdr3_length: 17; cdr3_aa: AWSSPGPTLPFLGYGYT
j_call: TRBJ2-1; clone_size: .; v_call: TRBV6-2/TRBV6-3; cdr3_length: 14; cdr3_aa: ASSFSSGRAVHEQF
j_call: TRBJ2-3; clone_size: once; v_call: TRBV4-1; cdr3_length: 12; cdr3_aa: ASSYGESTDTQY
j_call: TRBJ2-5; clone_size: .; v_call: TRBV12-5; cdr3_length: 12; cdr3_aa: ASGSGQGSETQY
j_call: TRBJ2-3; clone_size: .; v_call: TRBV9; cdr3_length: 14; cdr3_aa: ASSVTGAGAKDTQY
j_call: TRBJ1-1; clone_size: .; v_call: TRBV19; cdr3_length: 13; cdr3_aa: ASSIDASLNTEAF
j_call: TRBJ2-2; clone_size: .; v_call: TRBV5-1; cdr3_length: 13; cdr3_aa: ASSSRQGDTGELF
j_call: TRBJ1-4; clone_size: .; v_call: TRBV9; cdr3_length: 12; cdr3_aa: ASSVNGGGEKLF
j_call: TRBJ2-5; clone_size: .; v_call: TRBV30; cdr3_length: 14; cdr3_aa: AWSVQVGPLSETQY
j_call: TRBJ1-1; clone_size: once; v_call: TRBV28; cdr3_length: 12; cdr3_aa: ASTPYRVDTEAF
j_call: TRBJ2-1; clone_size: .; v_call: TRBV7-8; cdr3_length: 12; cdr3_aa: ASSPNSGRALQF
j_call: TRBJ1-2; clone_size: .; v_call: TRBV7-8; cdr3_length: 15; cdr3_aa: ASSLVVGRERVDGYT
j_call: TRBJ1-5; clone_size: once; v_call: TRBV18; cdr3_length: 12; cdr3_aa: ASSPQQGSQPQH
j_call: TRBJ2-5; clone_size: once; v_call: TRBV19; cdr3_length: 13; cdr3_aa: ASSIGTAFQETQY
j_call: TRBJ1-4; clone_size: .; v_call: TRBV4-1; cdr3_length: 11; cdr3_aa: ASSQARGEKLF
j_call: TRBJ1-5; clone_size: .; v_call: TRBV28; cdr3_length: 10; cdr3_aa: ASSLKGMPQH
j_call: TRBJ1-1; clone_size: .; v_call: TRBV28; cdr3_length: 14; cdr3_aa: ASSLGGAGLHTEAF
j_call: TRBJ1-2; clone_size: .; v_call: TRBV10-1; cdr3_length: 12; cdr3_aa: ASRTDRGKNGYT
j_call: TRBJ1-1; clone_size: .; v_call: TRBV30; cdr3_length: 11; cdr3_aa: AWNTLGGTEAF
j_call: TRBJ1-2; clone_size: .; v_call: TRBV7-2; cdr3_length: 11; cdr3_aa: ASSFEGSYGYT
j_call: TRBJ2-1; clone_size: .; v_call: TRBV7-9; cdr3_length: 14; cdr3_aa: ASSLTSGASYNEQF
j_call: TRBJ1-2; clone_size: .; v_call: TRBV10-3; cdr3_length: 14; cdr3_aa: AISEFVAGESYGYT
j_call: TRBJ2-1; clone_size: once; v_call: TRBV10-2; cdr3_length: 13; cdr3_aa: ASSESGLVTYEQF
j_call: TRBJ1-2; clone_size: .; v_call: TRBV27; cdr3_length: 12; cdr3_aa: ASSYRGLAYGYT
j_call: TRBJ2-1; clone_size: .; v_call: TRBV19; cdr3_length: 13; cdr3_aa: ASTPGLGAYNEQF
j_call: TRBJ2-3; clone_size: .; v_call: TRBV7-3; cdr3_length: 12; cdr3_aa: ASSLGRGRDTQY
j_call: TRBJ1-4; clone_size: .; v_call: TRBV19; cdr3_length: 13; cdr3_aa: ASSSRVARGEKLF
j_call: TRBJ1-1; clone_size: .; v_call: TRBV12-3/TRBV12-4; cdr3_length: 11; cdr3_aa: ASSHSRAGEAF
j_call: TRBJ1-1; clone_size: once; v_call: TRBV28; cdr3_length: 10; cdr3_aa: ASTTGASQAF
j_call: TRBJ2-3; clone_size: .; v_call: TRBV30; cdr3_length: 12; cdr3_aa: AWSQSGAADTQY
j_call: TRBJ2-1; clone_size: .; v_call: TRBV7-9; cdr3_length: 16; cdr3_aa: ASMRASGAKSSYNEQF
j_call: TRBJ1-6; clone_size: .; v_call: TRBV6-6; cdr3_length: 15; cdr3_aa: ASSPRDIRSVNSPLH
j_call: TRBJ2-6; clone_size: .; v_call: TRBV6-1; cdr3_length: 15; cdr3_aa: ASSVTGTNSGANVLT
j_call: TRBJ1-4; clone_size: .; v_call: TRBV28; cdr3_length: 13; cdr3_aa: ASSLPGGINEKLF
j_call: TRBJ2-7; clone_size: few; v_call: TRBV2; cdr3_length: 13; cdr3_aa: ASSLLAGGSYEQY
j_call: TRBJ1-5; clone_size: .; v_call: TRBV19; cdr3_length: 11; cdr3_aa: ASRYQGNQPQH